The 24 T cell receptor beta chains in this list originate from one sample, sequenced in a study of shared clonotypes between healthy human individuals. The method was immunoSEQ multiplex PCR; TCRdb's version includes in-frame clones alone and lacks a portion of them. The repertoire holds under 600,000 clones, with approximately 95% as singletons. Sequenced: naive CD4+ T cells sorted from blood. The subset was: CD45RA+ positively selected. These receptors originate from a woman under 40 in good health.

This sequence joins TRBV19 and TRBJ2-7; the D gene is possibly TRBD1 (5 bases). CDR3 size: 16 residues. Germline V gene data show CDR1 as LNHDA and CDR2 as SQIVND (reference sequence). The ends were cut back, 1 base at V and 3 bases at J, with 16 bases in the middle. The CDR3 DNA is TGTGCCAGTAGTATAGCTCCGTCGACAGACCTCTACGAGCAGTACTTC. Translating it yields CASSIAPSTDLYEQYF.

The chain combines TRBV10-3 with TRBJ2-7; D possibly corresponds to TRBD2 (5 bases). Trimming cost V 5 bases and J 1 base, with 9 bases left between them. In germline, CDR1 is ENHRY, CDR2 SYGVKD. The CDR3 sequence is 13 residues long. The CDR3 bases are TGTGCCATCAGTCCCCGAGGGTCCTACGAGCAGTACTTC. As protein: CAISPRGSYEQYF.

The CDR3 DNA is TGTGCCAGCAGTACGGGTAACTATGGCTACACCTTC. Its protein is CASSTGNYGYTF. The rearrangement links TRBV28 to TRBJ1-2, with unresolved D. V was shortened by 5 bases and J by 1 base, with 5 bases between the two germline ends. This CDR3 has 12 residues. Germline V CDR1 and CDR2: MDHEN, SYDVKM.

V is TRBV27 and J is TRBJ2-7, with 8 bases matching TRBD2. Unmatched junction bases numbered 10, after V lost 9 bases and J lost 6 bases. The CDR3 contains 13 residues. CDR1 is MNHEY, CDR2 SMNVEV, per germline (reference sequence). DNA of the CDR3: TGTGCCAGTACGTTAGCGGGATCGGGCGAGCAGTACTTC. Residues: CASTLAGSGEQYF.

The V call is TRBV28, the J call TRBJ2-5; 8 bases line up with TRBD2. There are 16 residues in the CDR3. Trimming took 6 bases from V and 2 from J; bases not matched to a gene: 11. Per the germline V gene, CDR1 is MDHEN and CDR2 is SYDVKM. CDR3 amino acids: CASSQITGTRQETQYF. Here the CDR3 DNA reads TGTGCCAGCAGCCAGATAACCGGGACTAGGCAAGAGACCCAGTACTTC.

This clone has just one count. J is TRBJ1-3 and V is TRBV7-6; D is uncertain. The CDR3 covers 17 residues. Germline assignment: CDR1 SGHVS and CDR2 FNYEAQ. The V and J ends lost 2 bases and 4 bases respectively, with 18 bases between them. The CDR3 DNA sequence: TGTGCCAGCAGCTTAAATCAAGGAAACCGGGCGGGAAACACCATATATTTT. This gives the protein CASSLNQGNRAGNTIYF.

This clone has only a few counts. CDR3 coding DNA: TGCGCCAGCAGTAGGGCCGAGGGGCTCTCCCCCGCGGATGACGGGGAGCTGTTTTTT. It encodes CASSRAEGLSPADDGELFF. The rearrangement links TRBV10-1 to TRBJ2-2; D may match TRBD1 or TRBD2 (5 bases each). Trimming cost V 5 bases and J 7 bases, with 29 bases left between them. CDR3 length: 19 amino acids. Germline V gene data show CDR1 as WNHNN and CDR2 as SYGVQD (reference sequence).

This chain connects TRBV10-2 to TRBJ1-1; unclear D gene. Trimming took 2 bases from V and 1 from J, leaving 8 bases between them. CDR1 WSHSY and CDR2 SAAADI come from the germline V gene. The CDR3 has 14 residues. The CDR3 DNA reads as TGCGCCAGCAGTGAGGGGATTCGGAACACTGAAGCTTTCTTT. It encodes CASSEGIRNTEAFF.

The table lists this clone with a count of one. The V gene is TRBV19, the J gene TRBJ2-6; 9 nucleotides agree with TRBD1. The J segment lost 4 bases and the V segment lost 5 bases, leaving 6 bases of the junction unmatched. In germline, CDR1 is LNHDA, CDR2 SQIVND (reference sequence). The CDR3 is made up of 16 amino acids. The CDR3 coding sequence is TGTGCCAGTAGTCCCGGGACAGGGACCGGGGCCAACGTCCTGACTTTC. The encoded protein is CASSPGTGTGANVLTF.

This clone appeared once. The V and J genes are TRBV7-9 and TRBJ2-5, with unresolved D. Germline values: CDR1 SEHNR, CDR2 FQNEAQ (reference sequence). V shed 6 bases and J shed 0 bases, with 14 bases lying between them. The CDR3 extends over 15 amino acids. As DNA, the CDR3 is TGTGCCAGCAGACGCGGACGGATGTACCAAGAGACCCAGTACTTC. Its translation is CASRRGRMYQETQYF.

The V gene is TRBV28, the J gene TRBJ1-2; 7 nucleotides align to TRBD1. The V segment lost 3 bases and the J segment 0 bases; nucleotides outside the gene matches: 7. Germline V CDR1 and CDR2: MDHEN, SYDVKM. The CDR3 is 16 residues long. This chain's CDR3 is CASSFVDRVANYGYTF. CDR3 nucleotides: TGTGCCAGCAGTTTCGTCGACAGGGTCGCTAACTATGGCTACACCTTC.

CDR3 bases: TGTGCCAGTAGCTGGGGGACAGATAGCAATCAGCCCCAGCATTTT. This gives the protein CASSWGTDSNQPQHF. This chain links TRBV19 with TRBJ1-5; TRBD1 agrees at 7 bases. Per germline, CDR1 LNHDA and CDR2 SQIVND (reference sequence). V lost 6 bases and J lost 0; bases outside the gene matches: 5. CDR3 length equals 15 residues.

The rearrangement uses TRBV19 and TRBJ1-3; the D is unclear. This CDR3 has 14 amino acids. The V end lost 6 bases, the J end lost 1 base, and 10 bases lay between the germline ends. Germline loops: CDR1 LNHDA, CDR2 SQIVND (reference sequence). The DNA of the CDR3 is TGTGCCAGTAGACAAGTAGGATCTGGAAACACCATATATTTT. This translates into CASRQVGSGNTIYF.

This clone was seen just once. The V gene is TRBV11-2, the J gene TRBJ2-3, with D possibly TRBD1 on 5 matching bases. Trimming shortened V by 11 bases and J by 7 bases, and 19 bases separated the two germline ends. Germline V gene data show CDR1 as SGHAT and CDR2 as FQNNGV. CDR3 length equals 13 residues. This CDR3 is CADAAHQGYTQYF. In DNA form, the CDR3 reads TGTGCCGACGCGGCCCACCAGGGTTATACGCAGTATTTT.

The CDR3 DNA is TGTGCCAGCAGCGCTGGATCAGGGGATCCCGGGGAGCTGTTTTTT. This sequence encodes CASSAGSGDPGELFF. The V call is TRBV9, the J call TRBJ2-2; possible D gene TRBD1, 6 bases. Trimming removed 3 bases from V and 6 bases from J, with 15 bases in between. The CDR3 runs to 15 residues. CDR1 and CDR2 from the germline V gene are SGDLS and YYNGEE.

This clone was seen a single time. The DNA of the CDR3 is TGTGCCACCAGCAGAGGGGGTGATAGTAGCGAGCAGTACTTC. Translating gives CATSRGGDSSEQYF. The chain has TRBV15 and TRBJ2-7; D not resolved. The CDR3 has 14 amino acids. Germline V gene data show CDR1 as LNHNV and CDR2 as YYDKDF (reference sequence). V was clipped by 1 base and J by 6 bases, with 13 bases between them.

The rearrangement links TRBV11-2 to TRBJ2-1; TRBD2 might be the D (5 bases). Deletions cut 2 bases from V and 2 bases from J, with 19 bases between. Germline V gene sequence: CDR1 SGHAT, CDR2 FQNNGV. The CDR3 contains 18 residues. CDR3 protein: CASSLWSGSAKTYNEQFF. As DNA, the CDR3 is TGTGCCAGCAGCTTATGGTCGGGGTCGGCAAAAACCTACAATGAGCAGTTCTTC.

The rearrangement joins TRBV29-1 to TRBJ2-2, with 7 bases aligning to TRBD2. The CDR3 has 16 residues. Per the germline V gene, CDR1 is SQVTM and CDR2 is ANQGSEA. V was clipped by 5 bases and J by 2 bases; unmatched bases: 11. This CDR3 is CSVRLFGGSNTGELFF. CDR3 bases: TGCAGCGTTAGGTTATTTGGCGGGAGCAACACCGGGGAGCTGTTTTTT.

CDR3 protein: CASSWTGGFNYGYTF. CDR3 nucleotide sequence: TGTGCCAGCAGCTGGACAGGGGGTTTTAACTATGGCTACACCTTC. The chain combines TRBV6-5 with TRBJ1-2; 10 bases line up with TRBD1. The CDR3 is made up of 15 amino acids. V shed 6 bases, J shed 1 base, and the junction held 5 bases outside the gene matches. Germline V gene sequence: CDR1 MNHEY, CDR2 SVGAGI.

For the CDR3, the DNA is TGTGCCAGCAGCTTGGGAGCGTTGGGCTCCTACAATGAGCAGTTCTTC. This encodes CASSLGALGSYNEQFF. The rearrangement uses TRBV5-8 and TRBJ2-1, with D unresolved. The germline V and J ends were trimmed by 0 bases and 0 bases, with 10 bases remaining between them. Germline V CDR1 and CDR2: SGHTS, YDEGEE. The CDR3 is made up of 16 amino acids.

The rearrangement joins TRBV23-1 to TRBJ2-7; D may match TRBD1 or TRBD2 (5 bases each). TRBV23-1 is given ORF status, its function remaining uncertain. Trimming removed 6 bases at V and 2 bases at J, with 17 bases between. The CDR3 is made up of 15 amino acids. CDR3 sequence (DNA): TGCGCCAGCAGCCCCAGGGCCCCGAGGGCCTACGAGCAGTACTTC. It translates to CASSPRAPRAYEQYF.

This chain connects TRBV19 to TRBJ2-5; TRBD2 aligns across 9 bases. Trimming took 7 bases from V and 5 from J; bases not matched to a gene: 11. From germline, CDR1 is LNHDA and CDR2 SQIVND (reference sequence). This CDR3 comprises 15 residues. The CDR3 here is CASKFVAGAAETQYF. As DNA, the CDR3 is TGTGCCAGTAAATTCGTAGCGGGAGCTGCGGAGACCCAGTACTTC.

J is TRBJ2-7 and V is TRBV2, with unresolved D. The CDR3 contains 12 residues. Trimming pared 7 bases from V and 0 bases from J, leaving 7 bases between. Germline CDR1 is SNHLY and CDR2 is FYNNEI. This CDR3 is CASKLSSYEQYF. The CDR3 coding sequence is TGTGCCAGCAAACTTAGCTCCTACGAGCAGTACTTC.

This chain joins TRBV5-4 and TRBJ2-7; 7 nucleotides agree with TRBD1. Germline CDR1 reads SGHNT; CDR2 reads YYREEE (reference sequence). V gave up 4 bases and J gave up 0 bases; unmatched junction bases: 7. The CDR3 has 15 residues. CDR3 protein: CASSKDRALSYEQYF. CDR3 DNA: TGTGCCAGCAGCAAAGACAGGGCCCTCTCCTACGAGCAGTACTTC.